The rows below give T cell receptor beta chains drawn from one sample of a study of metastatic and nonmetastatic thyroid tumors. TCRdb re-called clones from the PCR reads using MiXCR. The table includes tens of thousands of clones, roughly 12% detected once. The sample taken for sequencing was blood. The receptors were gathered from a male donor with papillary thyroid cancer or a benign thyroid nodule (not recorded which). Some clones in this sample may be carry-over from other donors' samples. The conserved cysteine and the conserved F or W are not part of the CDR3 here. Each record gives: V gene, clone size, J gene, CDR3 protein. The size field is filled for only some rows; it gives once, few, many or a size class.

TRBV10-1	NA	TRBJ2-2	TSTRLGRERGAV
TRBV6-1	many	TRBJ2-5	ASSEALSGRGETQY
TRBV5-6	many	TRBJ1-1	ASSFNGDRPENTEAF
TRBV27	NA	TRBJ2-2	ASSSRGLASNTWELF
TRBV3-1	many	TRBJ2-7	ASSPGTGGFNEQY
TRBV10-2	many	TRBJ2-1	ASSGAGNNEQF
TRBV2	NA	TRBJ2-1	ASSSGTGGVDNEQF
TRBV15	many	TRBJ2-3	ATSYRGSTDTQY
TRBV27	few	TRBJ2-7	SSSFVPTAYEQY
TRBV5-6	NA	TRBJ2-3	ASSFGQFIDTQY
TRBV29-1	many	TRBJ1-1	SVEARGRGEAF
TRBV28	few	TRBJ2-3	AGRQGDTQY
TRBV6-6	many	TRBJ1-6	ASSYSLGALDSPLH
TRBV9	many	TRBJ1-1	ASSVVFQDDCTEAF
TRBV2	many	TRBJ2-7	ASSPGTSGNYEQY
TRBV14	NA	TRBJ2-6	ASIRQGAGANVLT
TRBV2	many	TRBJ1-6	ASSPLWVGGSPLH
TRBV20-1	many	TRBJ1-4	SARAATNEKLF
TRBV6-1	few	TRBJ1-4	ASTSTGTNEKLS
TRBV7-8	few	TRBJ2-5	ASSSTIQETQY
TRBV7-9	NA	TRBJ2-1	ASSLGAYNEQF
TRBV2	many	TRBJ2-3	ASRDSITETDTQY
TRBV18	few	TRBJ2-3	ASLRGRGTDTQY
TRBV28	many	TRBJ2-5	ASNSGGAPRETQY
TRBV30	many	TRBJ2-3	AWSVAGAADTQY
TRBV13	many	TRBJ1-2	ASSLDREDYGYT
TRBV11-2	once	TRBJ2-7	ASRSGTGDPLVY
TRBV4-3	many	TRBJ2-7	ASSQDSGLTYEQY
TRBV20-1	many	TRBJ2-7	SAIYEQY
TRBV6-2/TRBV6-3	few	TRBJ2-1	ASSYLGLAGVSYNEQF
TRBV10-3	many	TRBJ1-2	AITDRGNYT
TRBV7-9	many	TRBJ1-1	ASSLNTEAF
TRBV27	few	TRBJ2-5	ASSGGGGETQY
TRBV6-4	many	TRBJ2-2	ASSDSGGENTGELF
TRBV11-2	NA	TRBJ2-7	ASRGYSYEQY
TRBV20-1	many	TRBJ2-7	SAPGQGIGGYEQY
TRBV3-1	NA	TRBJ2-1	ASSQDLGGEQF
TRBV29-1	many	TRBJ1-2	SVAGFMDYGYT
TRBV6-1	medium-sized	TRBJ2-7	ASSGGQGRPYEQY
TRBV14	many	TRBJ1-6	ASSQVAHSPLH
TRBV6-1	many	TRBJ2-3	ASSPWTGAATDTQY
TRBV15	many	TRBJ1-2	ATSHGRARYGYT
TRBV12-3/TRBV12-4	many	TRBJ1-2	ASSPNRERLDGYT
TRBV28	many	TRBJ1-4	ASQSRGLNEKLF
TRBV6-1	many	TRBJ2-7	ASRTGSSSHEQY
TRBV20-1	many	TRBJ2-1	SARDASGRNNEQF